This entry lists 5 T cell receptor beta chains sequenced from one sample in a study of tumor-infiltrating lymphocytes in glioblastoma multiforme. Three nested ARM-PCR rounds with V-beta and C-beta primers built TCRB libraries. One entry per CDR3 protein results from TCRdb running MiXCR on the multiplex PCR reads. The data show about 9,600 distinct CDR3 sequences, with 67% seen just once and approximately 53% held by the top ten. What was sequenced was brain tumor tissue. These TCRs come from a male donor with glioblastoma.

This clonotype was picked up many times. The CDR3 spells CASSPVGQGALKDTEAFF. Here the CDR3 DNA reads TGTGCCAGTAGTCCGGTAGGACAGGGGGCGCTTAAGGACACTGAAGCTTTCTTT. This rearrangement joins TRBV19 to TRBJ1-1; 11 bases are a match to TRBD1. V was pared by 5 bases and J by 3 bases, with 14 bases of the junction left unmatched. Germline-derived CDR1 and CDR2 are LNHDA and SQIVND (reference sequence). The CDR3 has 18 residues.

As regards this clonotype: Germline is not matched at one junction end, which may reflect a read error. The chain uses TRBV5-1 and TRBJ1-6, with TRBD1 matching over 12 bases. The germline CDR1 and CDR2 sequences are SGHRS and YFSETQ. The CDR3 has 15 amino acids. CDR3 in DNA: TGCGCCAGCAGCCCCGGGACAGGGGGCCATTCACCCATCCATTTT. Protein product: CASSPGTGGHSPIHF.

This clonotype was seen a handful of times. V and J are TRBV11-3 and TRBJ2-1; D is undetermined. CDR3 length equals 14 residues. Germline-derived CDR1 and CDR2 are SGHNT and YENEEA. The V gene lost 0 bases and the J gene lost 3 bases, with 6 bases spanning the gap. CDR3 sequence reads: CASSLDSGYNEQFF. For the CDR3, the DNA is TGTGCCAGCAGCTTAGACTCAGGCTACAATGAGCAGTTCTTC. The variable domain in full, completed from reference TRBV11-3 and TRBJ2-1, reads EAGVVQSPRYKIIEKKQPVAFWCNPISGHNTLYWYLQNLGQGPELLIRYENEEAVDDSQLPKDRFSAERLKGVDSTLKIQPAELGDSAVYLCASSLDSGYNEQFFGPGTRLTVL.

This clonotype is medium-sized (0.01 to 0.1%) in the sample. The chain couples TRBV6-5 to TRBJ2-3; 14 bases line up with TRBD2. This CDR3 has 16 residues. V was pared by 4 bases and J by 4 bases, with 4 bases of the junction left unmatched. CDR1 MNHEY and CDR2 SVGAGI come from the germline V gene. CDR3 in amino acids: CASSSGLAGAADTQYF. For the CDR3, the DNA is TGTGCCAGCAGTTCGGGACTAGCGGGAGCGGCAGATACGCAGTATTTT.

The rearrangement joins TRBV11-1 to TRBJ2-1; D is uncertain. The CDR3 totals 13 residues. Trimming cost V 1 base and J 12 bases, with 13 bases left between them. Germline assignment: CDR1 SGHAT and CDR2 FQDESV (reference sequence). CDR3 bases: TGTGCCAGCAGCTTAGGCCACTGGTCTGGGCAGTTCTTC. Its translation is CASSLGHWSGQFF. Combining the CDR3 with reference TRBV11-1 and TRBJ2-1 gives the whole variable domain EAEVAQSPRYKITEKSQAVAFWCDPISGHATLYWYRQILGQGPELLVQFQDESVVDDSQLPKDRFSAERLKGVDSTLKIQPAELGDSAMYLCASSLGHWSGQFFGPGTRLTVL.